A single sample is the source of the 23 T cell receptor beta chains below, sequenced in a study of cytomegalovirus exposure and HLA in healthy donors. The PCR made use of 60 Vbeta and 13 Jbeta primers. Assay used: immunoSEQ multiplex PCR; TCRdb lists only in-frame clones, some missing. The data contain about 130,000 clones, about 77% of them singletons. Sequencing was carried out using PBMCs. The receptors were sampled from a man aged 45-65 years in good health and CMV-seronegative.

The chain links TRBV6-1 to TRBJ1-1, with D perhaps TRBD1 (6 bases). Germline V gives CDR1 MNHNS, CDR2 SASEGT. The CDR3 contains 12 residues. V lost 2 bases and J lost 10, with 11 bases in between. The CDR3 region has the DNA TGTGCCAGCAGTGAACGGTCCAGGGGAGCTTTCTTT. Amino acid sequence: CASSERSRGAFF.

This chain joins TRBV28 and TRBJ2-1; TRBD2 matches 8 bases. The junction had 9 bases not matched to a gene; V was cut back by 5 bases and J by 3 bases. The CDR3 spans 16 residues. The germline V gene encodes CDR1 MDHEN and CDR2 SYDVKM. The CDR3 reads CASSHTGTSVYNEQFF. CDR3 nucleotides: TGTGCCAGCAGTCACACCGGGACTAGTGTCTACAATGAGCAGTTCTTC.

There are a few counts of this clone. This sequence joins TRBV28 and TRBJ1-1; TRBD1 might be the D (6 bases). Germline values: CDR1 MDHEN, CDR2 SYDVKM. This CDR3 has 15 residues. Trimming cost V 6 bases and J 4 bases, with 18 bases left between them. The CDR3 bases are TGTGCCAGCAGAAAAAGGGGGGGCAGTGTCACTGAAGCTTTCTTT. As protein: CASRKRGGSVTEAFF.

This chain uses TRBV28 with TRBJ2-2; TRBD2 might be the D (6 bases). With 2 bases removed from V and 5 bases from J, the gap between germline ends came to 12 bases. This CDR3 contains 15 residues. Germline V gene sequence: CDR1 MDHEN, CDR2 SYDVKM. The CDR3 protein is CASSLGGIGTGELFF. For the CDR3, the DNA is TGTGCCAGCAGTTTAGGGGGGATAGGGACCGGGGAGCTGTTTTTT.

The rearrangement uses TRBV10-2 and TRBJ2-4; TRBD2 agrees at 7 bases. The CDR3 consists of 13 residues. CDR1 is WSHSY, CDR2 SAAADI, per germline. Germline trimming cut 2 bases from V and 15 bases from J; bases unmatched to any gene: 10. The CDR3, as DNA: TGCGCCAGCAGTGAGGTGGGGGGGGACTTGGGGTACTTC. This gives the protein CASSEVGGDLGYF.

This clone was counted a single time. The V call is TRBV27, the J call TRBJ2-3, with 11 bases that match TRBD1. J was trimmed by 4 bases and V by 4 bases; bases with no gene match: 1. The CDR3 has 14 residues. From germline, CDR1 is MNHEY and CDR2 SMNVEV (reference sequence). In DNA form, the CDR3 reads TGTGCCAGCAGTTGGACAGGGGGCGCAGATACGCAGTATTTT. It is translated as CASSWTGGADTQYF.

The V gene is TRBV2, the J gene TRBJ1-5, with 10 nucleotides matching TRBD1. V lost 2 bases, J lost 15 bases, and 10 bases stayed unmatched. The CDR3 totals 14 residues. Germline CDR1 reads SNHLY; CDR2 reads FYNNEI. The CDR3 bases are TGTGCCAGCAGTGAAAGGACCGGGACAGGGGTCCCGCATTTT. It is translated as CASSERTGTGVPHF.

The rearrangement joins TRBV27 to TRBJ2-5, with TRBD1 matching 9 bases. The CDR3 spans 14 residues. The J segment lost 7 bases and the V segment lost 6 bases, leaving 9 bases of the junction unmatched. Germline V gene sequence: CDR1 MNHEY, CDR2 SMNVEV (reference sequence). The CDR3 protein is CASRTWDRDGTQYF. The CDR3 bases are TGTGCCAGCAGAACTTGGGACAGGGATGGGACCCAGTACTTC.

The gene calls are TRBV18 and TRBJ2-7; 9 positions match TRBD2. CDR3 length: 15 residues. The V and J ends lost 4 bases and 2 bases, in that order; junction bases with no gene match: 6. Germline V gives CDR1 KGHSH, CDR2 LQKENI. CDR3 nucleotides: TGTGCCAGCTCACGCCGACTAGCGGCTACCTACGAGCAGTACTTC. Translating gives CASSRRLAATYEQYF.

The chain recombines TRBV18 with TRBJ2-7, with 10 bases matching TRBD1. The ends lost 6 bases at V and 7 bases at J; junction bases unmatched: 12. The germline gives CDR1 KGHSH, CDR2 LQKENI. This CDR3 is built from 15 residues. CDR3: CASSLGQGVLSEQYF. The CDR3 DNA reads TGTGCCAGCTCGCTAGGACAGGGGGTACTCAGTGAGCAGTACTTC.

This clone has only one observation. The chain is built from TRBV7-2 and TRBJ2-3; D may be TRBD1 (5 bases). This CDR3 has 15 residues. Germline V gene lookup returns CDR1 SGHTA and CDR2 FQGNSA. V lost 1 base, J lost 1 base, and 9 bases lay in between. CDR3: CASSLVLGGTDTQYF. The CDR3, as DNA: TGTGCCAGCAGCTTAGTGTTAGGGGGCACAGATACGCAGTATTTT. Variable domain in full (rest from reference TRBV7-2 and TRBJ2-3): GAGVSQSPSNKVTEKGKDVELRCDPISGHTALYWYRQSLGQGLEFLIYFQGNSAPDKSGLPSDRFSAERTGGSVSTLTIQRTQQEDSAVYLCASSLVLGGTDTQYFGPGTRLTVL.

The CDR3 DNA follows: TGTGCCAGCAGACGGACAGGTTCTAACTATGGCTACACCTTC. Amino acids: CASRRTGSNYGYTF. The genes are TRBV27 and TRBJ1-2; 7 positions match TRBD1. J gave up 0 bases and V 6 bases, and 4 bases lay outside the gene matches. This CDR3 spans 14 amino acids. Germline V gene sequence: CDR1 MNHEY, CDR2 SMNVEV (reference sequence).

The chain has TRBV1 and TRBJ2-1; the table's D call of TRBD2 was not tested on the DNA. TRBV1 is classified as a pseudogene. The CDR3 extends over 15 amino acids. CDR3 coding DNA: TGCACCAGCAGCACACGGGAGGGAACCTACAATGAGCAGTTCTTC. It translates to CTSSTREGTYNEQFF.

In this sample, this clone turned up a few times. The V gene is TRBV6-5, the J gene TRBJ1-2; D perhaps matches TRBD1 (6 bases). The CDR3 is 12 amino acids. Trimming removed 6 bases at V and 4 bases at J, with 9 bases between. The germline CDR1 and CDR2 sequences are MNHEY and SVGAGI. This chain's CDR3 is CASRGQFYGYTF. DNA for the CDR3: TGTGCCAGCAGAGGACAGTTCTATGGCTACACCTTC.

This chain links TRBV19 with TRBJ2-5; unclear D gene. This CDR3 spans 13 amino acids. Germline V lookup: CDR1 LNHDA, CDR2 SQIVND (reference sequence). Trimming left V 4 bases short and J 2 bases short, with 8 bases between. The CDR3, as DNA: TGTGCCAGTAGTAGGGCCCGGCAAGAGACCCAGTACTTC. This translates into CASSRARQETQYF.

Turning to this clone: The sample contains more than one DNA sequence encoding this CDR3. The gene calls are TRBV9 and TRBJ2-7; D is possibly TRBD1 (5 bases). The CDR3 is 15 amino acids. CDR1 is SGDLS, CDR2 YYNGEE, per germline. Trimming stripped 1 base from V and 3 bases from J, with 14 bases between. CDR3 loop: CASSVRDSLLYEQYF. In nucleotides, the CDR3 is TGTGCCAGCAGCGTAAGAGACAGTCTCCTCTACGAGCAGTACTTC.

This rearrangement joins TRBV28 to TRBJ1-1; TRBD1 might be the D (6 bases). The V gene lost 2 bases and the J gene lost 4 bases, with 8 bases spanning the gap. The CDR3 sequence is 13 residues long. The germline V gene encodes CDR1 MDHEN and CDR2 SYDVKM. The chain's CDR3 is CASSLGQSTEAFF. CDR3 nucleotides: TGTGCCAGCAGTTTAGGACAGTCCACTGAAGCTTTCTTT.

V usage is TRBV27 and J usage is TRBJ2-5; D may be TRBD2 (5 bases). This CDR3 contains 15 residues. Germline assignment: CDR1 MNHEY and CDR2 SMNVEV (reference sequence). V was pared by 5 bases and J by 3 bases, with 16 bases between. Here the CDR3 DNA reads TGTGCCAGCAGTCCCCTAGCAGACCCTAAAGAGACCCAGTACTTC. Encoded protein: CASSPLADPKETQYF.

V gene TRBV6-5 combines with J gene TRBJ2-7, with 11 bases that match TRBD2. This CDR3 is built from 15 residues. Germline CDR1 reads MNHEY; CDR2 reads SVGAGI. The V segment lost 5 bases and the J segment 4 bases; nucleotides outside the gene matches: 7. Written as DNA, the CDR3 is TGTGCCAGCAGTCCAGGGACTAGCGGAAAATACGAGCAGTACTTC. Translation: CASSPGTSGKYEQYF.

The rearrangement links TRBV6-1 to TRBJ2-7; D is uncertain. Per germline, CDR1 MNHNS and CDR2 SASEGT. This CDR3 is 13 amino acids long. Deletions cut 2 bases from V and 0 bases from J, with 5 bases between. This CDR3 is CASSESYSYEQYF. The CDR3 DNA sequence: TGTGCCAGCAGTGAAAGCTACTCCTACGAGCAGTACTTC.

The chain employs TRBV25-1 and TRBJ2-7; 8 positions match TRBD2. Losses at the gene ends were 5 bases for V and 2 bases for J; bases not matched to a gene: 8. The CDR3 consists of 15 residues. The V gene's germline CDR1 is MGHDK and CDR2 SYGVNS. In DNA, the CDR3 is TGTGCCAGCAGTAAAACTAGCGGTCGTACCTACGAGCAGTACTTC. This sequence encodes CASSKTSGRTYEQYF.

This chain connects TRBV6-1 to TRBJ1-2; D not certain. This CDR3 has 13 amino acids. V was clipped by 2 bases and J by 4 bases, with 8 bases between them. Germline V gene sequence: CDR1 MNHNS, CDR2 SASEGT. In DNA form, the CDR3 reads TGTGCCAGCAGTGAACAGCCAGGCTATGGCTACACCTTC. This codes for CASSEQPGYGYTF.

The count of this clone is one. The rearrangement links TRBV30 to TRBJ1-2, with 7 bases lining up with TRBD1. Germline V gives CDR1 GTSNPN, CDR2 SVGIG (reference sequence). The CDR3 totals 15 residues. J gave up 2 bases and V 2 bases, and 8 bases lay outside the gene matches. CDR3 DNA sequence: TGTGCCTGGAGTAAACGGGGACAGCCGAACTATGGCTACACCTTC. It specifies CAWSKRGQPNYGYTF. Based on the CDR3 plus reference TRBV30 and TRBJ1-2, the full variable domain is SQTIHQWPATLVQPVGSPLSLECTVEGTSNPNLYWYRQAAGRGLQLLFYSVGIGQISSEVPQNLSASRPQDRQFILSSKKLLLSDSGFYLCAWSKRGQPNYGYTFGSGTRLTVV.